The 2 T cell receptor beta chains listed next were all sequenced from one sample in a study of CD8+ T cells in alopecia areata. CD25+CD127- cells were sorted from CD4+ cells in roughly five patients. RNA was extracted and reverse transcribed into cDNA as the sequencing template. Assay: immunoSEQ multiplex PCR; the TCRdb copy retains only in-frame clones and omits some. The sample carries roughly 40,000 clones, roughly half recorded once. Sequenced: CD4+ Tregs sorted from blood. Receptors originate from a human donor with alopecia areata.

The rearrangement links TRBV29-1 to TRBJ1-2; the D is unclear. V dropped 7 bases and J dropped 0 bases, with 12 bases sitting between them. In germline, CDR1 is SQVTM, CDR2 ANQGSEA. This CDR3 has 13 residues. CDR3 in DNA: TGCAGCGCTCAGAGGAGGGCTAACTATGGCTACACCTTC. It translates to CSAQRRANYGYTF.

This clone was detected only once. This chain uses TRBV7-2 with TRBJ1-5; D remains unclear. Trimming took 1 base from V and 2 from J, leaving 12 bases between them. The CDR3 extends over 16 amino acids. Germline V gene sequence: CDR1 SGHTA, CDR2 FQGNSA. The CDR3 DNA reads TGTGCCAGCAGCTTAGGGAACCCTGGGGGCAATCAGCCCCAGCATTTT. Its translation: CASSLGNPGGNQPQHF.